The table lists the clone carrying this TCR beta chain with a few counts. The data stem from a study of patients and donors after allogeneic stem cell transplantation. TCRdb independently ran MiXCR on the RT-PCR reads; one entry per CDR3 protein. Found here are approximately 150,000 distinct CDR3 sequences, about a third of them singletons; the top ten hold 50%. Trimming took 6 bases from V and 2 from J; bases not matched to a gene: 9. Germline V gene data show CDR1 as MNHEY and CDR2 as SVGEGT. This CDR3 region has 17 residues. The sample taken for sequencing was blood, either unsorted or a sorted T cell fraction (not recorded which). The chain has TRBV6-2 or TRBV6-3 and TRBJ2-3, with TRBD2 matching over 12 bases. The sequence came from a human donor who was either an allogeneic HSCT recipient or a stem cell or donor lymphocyte infusion donor (not recorded which). It is not recorded whose cells these are; they may come from a transplant donor. CDR3 region: CASSQLTSGGYTDTQYF. DNA for the CDR3: TGTGCCAGCAGCCAACTGACTAGCGGGGGATACACAGATACGCAGTATTTT.